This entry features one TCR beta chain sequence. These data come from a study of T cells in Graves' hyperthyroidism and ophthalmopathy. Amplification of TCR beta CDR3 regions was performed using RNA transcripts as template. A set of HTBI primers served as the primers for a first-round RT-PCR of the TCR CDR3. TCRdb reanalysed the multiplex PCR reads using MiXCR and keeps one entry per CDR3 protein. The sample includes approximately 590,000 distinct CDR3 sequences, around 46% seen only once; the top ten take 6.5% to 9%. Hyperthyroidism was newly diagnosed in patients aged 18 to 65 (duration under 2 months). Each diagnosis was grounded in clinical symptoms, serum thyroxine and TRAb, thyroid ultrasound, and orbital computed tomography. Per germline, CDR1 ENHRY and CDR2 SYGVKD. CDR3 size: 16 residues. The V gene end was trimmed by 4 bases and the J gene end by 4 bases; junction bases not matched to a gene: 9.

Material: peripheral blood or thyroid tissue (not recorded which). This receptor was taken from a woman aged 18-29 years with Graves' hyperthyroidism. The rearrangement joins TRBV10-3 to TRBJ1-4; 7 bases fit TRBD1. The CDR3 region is CAISVSDRENNEKLFF. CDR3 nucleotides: TGTGCCATCAGTGTTTCCGACAGGGAAAATAATGAAAAACTGTTTTTT.